These 25 T cell receptor beta chains were sequenced from one sample in a study of blood T cell repertoires in COVID-19. Only in-frame clones appear in the TCRdb table, and some are missing; sequencing was by immunoSEQ multiplex PCR. The repertoire includes hundreds of thousands of clones, about nine tenths of them detected once, and more than 8.5% sits in the top ten. Source material: PBMCs or T cells enriched from blood (not recorded which). These receptors were taken from a woman under 30 who had recovered from COVID-19.

The CDR3 region is CASSLGGAQGEAFF. The CDR3 DNA reads as TGTGCCAGCAGTTTAGGGGGGGCGCAAGGTGAAGCTTTCTTT. The gene calls are TRBV28 and TRBJ1-1, with D possibly being TRBD1 (6 bases). Trimming stripped 2 bases from V and 7 bases from J, with 14 bases between. The CDR3 loop spans 14 amino acids. Germline V CDR1 and CDR2: MDHEN, SYDVKM.

This chain links TRBV23-1 with TRBJ2-1; unclear D gene. TRBV23-1 is an open reading frame, and its role is uncertain. The ends were cut back, 7 bases at V and 7 bases at J, with 14 bases in the middle. This CDR3 region has 13 residues. The CDR3 loop is CASTLNATNEQFF. The DNA for the CDR3 is TGCGCCAGCACTCTCAATGCTACTAATGAGCAGTTCTTC.

The chain has TRBV3-1 (or the pseudogene TRBV3-2) and TRBJ2-1; 7 bases are a match to TRBD2. This CDR3 spans 16 amino acids. With V trimmed by 0 bases and J by 2 bases, 4 bases remained unmatched. CDR1 LGHDT and CDR2 YNNKEL come from the germline V gene (reference sequence). CDR3 region: CASSQEAGVPYNEQFF. CDR3 DNA: TGTGCCAGCAGCCAAGAGGCGGGGGTCCCCTACAATGAGCAGTTCTTC.

In DNA, the CDR3 is TGCGCCAGCAGCCAGAGACAGGGGGCGAGGTTTGGTAATGAAAAACTGTTTTTT. It yields the protein CASSQRQGARFGNEKLFF. This rearrangement joins TRBV4-1 to TRBJ1-4, with 10 bases aligning to TRBD1. Germline loops: CDR1 MGHRA, CDR2 YSYEKL. CDR3 length: 18 amino acids. Trimming at V came to 3 bases and at J to 4 bases, leaving 11 bases not matched to a gene.

The gene calls are TRBV4-1 and TRBJ2-2; TRBD1 might be the D (6 bases). The CDR3 spans 15 residues. The V end was cut by 8 bases, the J end by 3 bases, with 16 bases between. Germline V gives CDR1 MGHRA, CDR2 YSYEKL. The CDR3 sequence is CASGRRGGYTGELFF. CDR3 nucleotide sequence: TGCGCCAGCGGCCGCAGGGGCGGATACACCGGGGAGCTGTTTTTT.

The count of this clone is one. The chain has TRBV5-4 and TRBJ2-5; TRBD2 matches 12 bases. V shed 2 bases, J shed 5 bases, and the junction held 4 bases outside the gene matches. The CDR3 runs 15 residues. The germline V gene encodes CDR1 SGHNT and CDR2 YYREEE (reference sequence). The CDR3, as DNA: TGTGCCAGCAGCTTTCTAGCGGGGGGGGATGAGACCCAGTACTTC. Amino acids: CASSFLAGGDETQYF.

This clone was counted a single time. The CDR3 region has the DNA TGTGCCACCAGCAGAGCTACAGGGGAGGATGGAAACACCATATATTTT. It encodes CATSRATGEDGNTIYF. The rearrangement uses TRBV15 and TRBJ1-3; 7 nucleotides agree with TRBD1. V trimming: 1 base; J trimming: 3 bases; junction bases outside the gene matches: 6. Per germline, CDR1 LNHNV and CDR2 YYDKDF (reference sequence). There are 16 residues in the CDR3.

This rearrangement joins TRBV5-4 to TRBJ2-1; TRBD2 agrees at 8 bases. With V trimmed by 4 bases and J by 4 bases, 7 bases remained unmatched. The V gene's germline CDR1 is SGHNT and CDR2 YYREEE (reference sequence). The CDR3 loop spans 15 amino acids. CDR3 region: CASSIAGRAYNEQFF. CDR3 nucleotide sequence: TGTGCCAGCAGCATAGCGGGGAGGGCTTACAATGAGCAGTTCTTC.

The gene calls are TRBV13 and TRBJ2-3, with 10 positions matching TRBD1. This CDR3 comprises 22 residues. The ends lost 8 bases at V and 4 bases at J; junction bases unmatched: 30. Germline V lookup: CDR1 PRHDT, CDR2 FYEKMQ (reference sequence). CDR3 in DNA: TGTGCCAGCGTCGAAGAAACCCATTATACCCCGGGACAGGGGTTTCGTCCAGATACGCAGTATTTT. It translates to CASVEETHYTPGQGFRPDTQYF.

The J gene is TRBJ2-7, the V gene TRBV7-6; no definite D call. CDR3 size: 14 residues. The germline CDR1 and CDR2 sequences are SGHVS and FNYEAQ. V was shortened by 2 bases and J by 0 bases, with 8 bases between the two germline ends. CDR3 DNA sequence: TGTGCCAGCAGCTTACTCACGAGCTCCTACGAGCAGTACTTC. Translation: CASSLLTSSYEQYF.

The V and J genes are TRBV9 and TRBJ1-2; 7 bases line up with TRBD1. Trimming at V came to 0 bases and at J to 4 bases, leaving 9 bases not matched to a gene. This CDR3 has 16 residues. Germline V gives CDR1 SGDLS, CDR2 YYNGEE. CDR3 sequence: CASSVAGRQGSYGYTF. CDR3 in DNA: TGTGCCAGCAGCGTAGCGGGGAGACAGGGTTCCTATGGCTACACCTTC.

The chain carries TRBV9 and TRBJ1-1; D call uncertain. CDR3 size: 13 residues. The V gene lost 0 bases and the J gene lost 7 bases, with 10 bases spanning the gap. Germline CDR1 reads SGDLS; CDR2 reads YYNGEE. CDR3 in DNA: TGTGCCAGCAGCGTAGGACCCGGAGTTGAAGCTTTCTTT. The encoded protein is CASSVGPGVEAFF. Full variable domain (outside the CDR3, taken from reference TRBV9 and TRBJ1-1): DSGVTQTPKHLITATGQRVTLRCSPRSGDLSVYWYQQSLDQGLQFLIQYYNGEERAKGNILERFSAQQFPDLHSELNLSSLELGDSALYFCASSVGPGVEAFFGQGTRLTVV.

The chain couples TRBV7-2 to TRBJ2-5; 8 bases are a match to TRBD1. The CDR3 sequence is 15 residues long. The ends lost 3 bases at V and 5 bases at J; junction bases unmatched: 8. Germline CDR1 reads SGHTA; CDR2 reads FQGNSA. The chain's CDR3 is CASSLQTGASETQYF. The CDR3 DNA is TGTGCCAGCAGCTTGCAGACAGGGGCAAGCGAGACCCAGTACTTC.

This clone turned up a few times. An end of the junction does not agree with germline; a read error may underlie this. The V call is TRBV5-6, the J call TRBJ1-6; D not certain. The CDR3 sequence is 14 residues long. Looked up from germline, CDR1 is SGHDT and CDR2 is YYEEEE. DNA for the CDR3: TGTGCCAGCAGTTTGGAGTTTCGGAATTCACCCCTCCACTTT. It encodes CASSLEFRNSPLHF.

The V and J genes are TRBV25-1 and TRBJ1-1, with D tentatively TRBD1 (5 bases). The CDR3 spans 15 residues. Germline V CDR1 and CDR2: MGHDK, SYGVNS. Trimming removed 3 bases from V and 1 base from J, with 12 bases in between. This chain's CDR3 is CASSDGGGWNTEAFF. The CDR3 DNA is TGTGCCAGCAGTGATGGGGGGGGGTGGAACACTGAAGCTTTCTTT.

The CDR3 coding sequence is TGTGCCAGCAGCCTCGGGACAGCCCTTGGCTACACCTTC. Protein: CASSLGTALGYTF. The rearrangement joins TRBV7-6 to TRBJ1-2; 7 bases agree with TRBD1. Germline V gene data show CDR1 as SGHVS and CDR2 as FNYEAQ. The CDR3 consists of 13 residues. V lost 5 bases and J lost 7; bases outside the gene matches: 7.

The rearrangement links TRBV5-1 to TRBJ1-4, with 10 bases matching TRBD1. This CDR3 is 15 amino acids long. Germline V gene lookup returns CDR1 SGHRS and CDR2 YFSETQ. J was trimmed by 5 bases and V by 3 bases; bases with no gene match: 4. The CDR3 loop reads CASSSPGQGNEKLFF. In DNA, the CDR3 is TGCGCCAGCAGCTCCCCGGGACAGGGGAATGAAAAACTGTTTTTT.

The CDR3 DNA reads as TGCGCCAGCAGCCAAGATTATGCGAGGTCAGGGAGGAATGAAAAACTGTTTTTT. As protein: CASSQDYARSGRNEKLFF. The chain uses TRBV4-3 and TRBJ1-4; TRBD1 might be the D (5 bases). Trimming cost V 0 bases and J 5 bases, with 19 bases left between them. The CDR3 extends over 18 amino acids. CDR1 is LGHNA, CDR2 YSLEER, per germline.

The chain joins TRBV4-2 to TRBJ1-3, with D perhaps TRBD1 (5 bases). Trimming cost V 3 bases and J 3 bases, with 12 bases left between them. Germline loops: CDR1 LGHNA, CDR2 YNFKEQ. The CDR3 spans 15 residues. Written as DNA, the CDR3 is TGTGCCAGCAGCCAGCGTCGGGGGAGTGGAAACACCATATATTTT. It translates to CASSQRRGSGNTIYF.

For this clone: The identical CDR3 is also encoded by other nucleotide sequences in the sample. J is TRBJ2-5 and V is TRBV3-1 (or the pseudogene TRBV3-2), with TRBD1 matching over 8 bases. V lost 4 bases, J lost 2 bases, and 3 bases stayed unmatched. CDR1 and CDR2 from the germline V gene are LGHDT and YNNKEL (reference sequence). This CDR3 has 14 amino acids. For the CDR3, the DNA is TGTGCCAGCAGCCCACGGACAGGGCAAGAGACCCAGTACTTC. Translation: CASSPRTGQETQYF.

In this sample, this clone turned up once. The chain uses TRBV18 and TRBJ1-1; D is uncertain. CDR3 length: 13 residues. The germline V gene has CDR1 KGHSH and CDR2 LQKENI. Trimming took 6 bases from V and 4 from J, leaving 12 bases between them. This chain's CDR3 is CASSPGGSTEAFF. Here the CDR3 DNA reads TGTGCCAGCTCTCCAGGAGGGTCCACTGAAGCTTTCTTT.

This chain uses TRBV28 with TRBJ1-5, with D hard to call. Germline assignment: CDR1 MDHEN and CDR2 SYDVKM. The CDR3 runs 15 residues. V lost 3 bases to trimming and J lost 0 bases, with 9 bases between them. This CDR3 reads CASSFWRDSNQPQHF. The CDR3, as DNA: TGTGCCAGCAGTTTCTGGCGGGATAGCAATCAGCCCCAGCATTTT.

This clone was observed a few times. The chain employs TRBV27 and TRBJ2-5; D is unresolved. The germline gives CDR1 MNHEY, CDR2 SMNVEV (reference sequence). The CDR3 covers 12 residues. V lost 6 bases, J lost 5 bases, and 10 bases lay in between. CDR3 in DNA: TGTGCCAGCAGGTCCTTAATGGAGACCCAGTACTTC. This encodes CASRSLMETQYF.

The chain carries TRBV5-5 and TRBJ1-1, with 9 bases aligning to TRBD1. The CDR3 is made up of 16 amino acids. The germline V gene encodes CDR1 SGHKS and CDR2 YYEKEE (reference sequence). The V segment lost 4 bases and the J segment 1 base; nucleotides outside the gene matches: 8. CDR3 amino acids: CASSPGQGISNTEAFF. CDR3 bases: TGTGCCAGCAGCCCCGGACAGGGGATCTCGAACACTGAAGCTTTCTTT.

The V gene is TRBV30, the J gene TRBJ2-4, with 14 bases identical to TRBD2. CDR3 size: 14 residues. The germline CDR1 and CDR2 sequences are GTSNPN and SVGIG (reference sequence). V lost 5 bases to trimming and J lost 8 bases; unmatched junction nucleotides: 5. CDR3 amino acids: CAWGPGLAGDIQYF. The CDR3 region has the DNA TGTGCCTGGGGACCGGGACTAGCGGGAGACATTCAGTACTTC.